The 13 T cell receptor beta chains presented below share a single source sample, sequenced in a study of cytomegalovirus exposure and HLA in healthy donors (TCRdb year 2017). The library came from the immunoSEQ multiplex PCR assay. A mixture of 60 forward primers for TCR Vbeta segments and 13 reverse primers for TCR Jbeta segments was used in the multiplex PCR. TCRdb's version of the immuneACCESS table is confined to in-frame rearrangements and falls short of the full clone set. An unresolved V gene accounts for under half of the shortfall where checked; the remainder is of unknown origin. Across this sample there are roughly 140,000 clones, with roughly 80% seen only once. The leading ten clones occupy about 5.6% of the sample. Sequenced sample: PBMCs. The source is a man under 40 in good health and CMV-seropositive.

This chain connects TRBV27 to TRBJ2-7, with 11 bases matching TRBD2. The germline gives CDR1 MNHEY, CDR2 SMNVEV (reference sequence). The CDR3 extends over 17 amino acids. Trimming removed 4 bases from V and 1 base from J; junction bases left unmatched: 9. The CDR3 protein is CASSSSLRLAGSYEQYF. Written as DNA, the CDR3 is TGTGCCAGCAGTTCCTCACTTCGACTAGCGGGATCCTACGAGCAGTACTTC.

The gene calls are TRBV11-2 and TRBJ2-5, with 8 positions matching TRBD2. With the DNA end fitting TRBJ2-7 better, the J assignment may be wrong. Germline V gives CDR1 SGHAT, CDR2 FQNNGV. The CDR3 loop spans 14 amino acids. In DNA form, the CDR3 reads TGTGCCAGCAGCTTCGGGGGGGCCGAGTACGAGCAGTACTTC. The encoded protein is CASSFGGAEYEQYF.

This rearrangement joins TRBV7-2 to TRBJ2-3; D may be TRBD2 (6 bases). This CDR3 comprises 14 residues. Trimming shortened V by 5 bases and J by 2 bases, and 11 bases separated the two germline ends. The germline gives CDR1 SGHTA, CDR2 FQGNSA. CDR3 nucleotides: TGTGCCAGCAGCCAGGGACTTCTCACAGATACGCAGTATTTT. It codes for CASSQGLLTDTQYF.

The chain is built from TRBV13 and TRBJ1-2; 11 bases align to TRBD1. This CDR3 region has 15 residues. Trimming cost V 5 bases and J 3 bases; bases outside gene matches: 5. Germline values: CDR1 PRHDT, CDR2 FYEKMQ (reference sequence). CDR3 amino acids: CASSTRTGGYYGYTF. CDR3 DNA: TGTGCCAGCAGCACCCGGACAGGGGGCTACTATGGCTACACCTTC.

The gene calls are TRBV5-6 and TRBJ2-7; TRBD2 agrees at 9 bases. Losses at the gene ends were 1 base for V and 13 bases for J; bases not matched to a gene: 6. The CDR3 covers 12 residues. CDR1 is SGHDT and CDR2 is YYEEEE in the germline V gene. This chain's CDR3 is CASSLWSGRIYF. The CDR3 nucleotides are TGTGCCAGCAGCTTGTGGAGCGGGAGGATCTACTTC.

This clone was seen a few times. CDR3 DNA: TGCGCCAGCAGTGATGGGCCACAAGAGACCCAGTACTTC. This gives the protein CASSDGPQETQYF. The rearrangement joins TRBV10-2 to TRBJ2-5, with no clear D. The length of the CDR3 is 13 residues. CDR1 is WSHSY and CDR2 is SAAADI in the germline V gene. Trimming took 3 bases from V and 2 from J, leaving 7 bases between them.

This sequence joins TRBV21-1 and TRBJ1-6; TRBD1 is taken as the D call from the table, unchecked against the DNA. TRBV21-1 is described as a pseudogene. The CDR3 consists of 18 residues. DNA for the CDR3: TGTGCCAGTGACATTATTCCCACGAAGAGCTCCTATAATTCACCCCTCCACTTT. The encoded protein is CASDIIPTKSSYNSPLHF.

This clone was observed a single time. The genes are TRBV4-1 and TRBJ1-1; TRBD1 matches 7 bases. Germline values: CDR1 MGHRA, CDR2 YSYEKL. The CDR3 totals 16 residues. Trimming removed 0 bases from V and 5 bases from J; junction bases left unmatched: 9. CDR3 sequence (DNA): TGCGCCAGCAGCCAAGATACTTACAGGGGAAATACTGAAGCTTTCTTT. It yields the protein CASSQDTYRGNTEAFF.

The CDR3, as DNA: TGTGCCAGCAGTGAAGCTTCCGCGGTGCAGCCCCAGCATTTT. Its translation: CASSEASAVQPQHF. This chain connects TRBV2 to TRBJ1-5; D is unresolved. This CDR3 has 14 amino acids. Trimming removed 0 bases from V and 7 bases from J, with 10 bases in between. Germline V CDR1 and CDR2: SNHLY, FYNNEI.

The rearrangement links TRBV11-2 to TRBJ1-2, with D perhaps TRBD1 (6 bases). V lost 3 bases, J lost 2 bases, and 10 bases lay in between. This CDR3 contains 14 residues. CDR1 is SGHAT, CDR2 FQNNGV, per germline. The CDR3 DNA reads TGTGCCAGCAGCTTGCAGGGGACGAACTATGGCTACACCTTC. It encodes CASSLQGTNYGYTF.

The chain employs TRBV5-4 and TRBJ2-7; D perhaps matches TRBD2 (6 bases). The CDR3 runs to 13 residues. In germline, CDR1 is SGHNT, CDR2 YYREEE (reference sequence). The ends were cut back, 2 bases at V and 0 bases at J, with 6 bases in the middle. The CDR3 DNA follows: TGTGCCAGCAGCTTCGGGGGCTCCTACGAGCAGTACTTC. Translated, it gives CASSFGGSYEQYF. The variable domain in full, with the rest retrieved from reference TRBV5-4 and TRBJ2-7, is ETGVTQSPTHLIKTRGQQVTLRCSSQSGHNTVSWYQQALGQGPQFIFQYYREEENGRGNFPPRFSGLQFPNYSSELNVNALELDDSALYLCASSFGGSYEQYFGPGTRLTVT.

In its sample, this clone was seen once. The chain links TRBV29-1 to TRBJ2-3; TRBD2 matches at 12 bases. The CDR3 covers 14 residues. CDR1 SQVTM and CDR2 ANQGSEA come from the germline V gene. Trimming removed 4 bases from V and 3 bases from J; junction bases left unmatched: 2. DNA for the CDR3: TGCAGCGTTGTCCTAGCGGGAGGGACAGATACGCAGTATTTT. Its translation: CSVVLAGGTDTQYF.

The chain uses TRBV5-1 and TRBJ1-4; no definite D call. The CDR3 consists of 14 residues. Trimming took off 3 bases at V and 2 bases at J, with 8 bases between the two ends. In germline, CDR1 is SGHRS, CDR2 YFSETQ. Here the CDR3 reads CASSSEFTNEKLFF. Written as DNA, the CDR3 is TGCGCCAGCAGCTCGGAGTTTACTAATGAAAAACTGTTTTTT.